This T cell receptor (beta chain) appears in the sequencing data of a study of T cells in Graves' hyperthyroidism and ophthalmopathy. V was cut by 6 bases and J by 0 bases, with 18 bases left in between. This CDR3 has 17 residues. CDR1 MNHEY and CDR2 SVGAGI come from the germline V gene. Amplification of TCR beta CDR3 regions used RNA as the template. A first-round RT-PCR of the TCR CDR3 used the HTBI primer set. One entry per CDR3 protein, called by TCRdb with MiXCR from the multiplex PCR reads. In the table there are 500,000 to 800,000 distinct CDR3 sequences, about 45% of which are singletons. The receptor was derived from an adult man with Graves' disease, either hyperthyroidism or ophthalmopathy (not recorded which). This sequence joins TRBV6-5 and TRBJ1-3; D perhaps matches TRBD1 (5 bases). Sequencing used peripheral blood or thyroid tissue (not recorded which). The CDR3 sequence: CASRPPTGRSSGNTIYF. In DNA form, the CDR3 reads TGTGCCAGCAGGCCTCCTACGGGACGCAGCTCTGGAAACACCATATATTTT.